This entry features one T cell receptor (beta chain) sequence. This clone was seen more than once but under ten times. Its specific antigen is unknown. Within one base of it there is no much larger clone, and no base qualities were kept. The library was generated by the immunoSEQ multiplex PCR assay. A mixture of 60 forward primers for TCR Vbeta segments and 13 reverse primers for TCR Jbeta segments was used in the multiplex PCR. The CDR3 region of rearranged TCR beta genes was amplified from genomic DNA by a multiplex PCR assay. The amplified TCR beta libraries were sequenced on the Illumina HiSeq System as 87-base-pair reads. Per the source publication's procedure: In a later analysis, tens of millions of unique TCR beta chains were counted across the 650 to 700 repertoires, and some 10 million of these chains were shared by at least two donors. Raw reads were error-corrected and collapsed into unique sequences with a nearest-neighbor algorithm that merged closely related sequences to remove PCR and sequencing errors. To assign V, D and J gene segments, CDR3 sequences were aligned to IMGT reference sequences. For a sequence to be retained, a match of at least six nucleotides was required to both a V gene segment and a J gene segment. Rearrangements were called productive when the CDR3 lacked stop codons and stayed in frame with V and J; all others were non-productive. Following IMGT convention, CDR3 was defined as the stretch from the second conserved V-encoded cysteine to the conserved J-encoded phenylalanine. The earlier analysis of about 620 of the donors excluded sequences that lacked an unambiguous match to a single V gene segment. An earlier analysis of a few hundred of the donors classified V segments as functional when productive rearrangements were above 56.7% and as segregating when the standard deviation between donors was above 5%. A statistical classification framework was built for diagnosing cytomegalovirus status from the catalog of TCR beta chain sequences. In a later analysis, TCR nucleotide sequences were compared against IMGT/GENE-DB human TR gene sequences so that V and J genes could be assigned. In a later analysis, CDR3 sequences and most-parsimonious VDJ recombination scenarios were assigned using the TCRdist pipeline. In a later analysis, each TCR beta chain was defined by its CDR3 amino acid sequence together with its V-gene family, and reads lacking a unique V-gene family were excluded. A later analysis removed 592 highly shared, low-generation-probability nucleotide sequences to deal with suspected cross-contamination and a sequencing artifact. In a later analysis, a clonal expansion index was calculated for each public chain from normalized within-repertoire ranks of inferred template counts. A later analysis computed generation probabilities with a VDJ recombination model fitted to out-of-frame rearrangements, and checked the results against IGoR. Hypergeometric tests were used in a later analysis to score TCR-TCR, TCR-HLA and TCR-CMV co-occurrence, with a repertoire-size bias correction applied to the TCR pairs. False discovery rates were estimated in a later analysis by permuting HLA or CMV assignments 20 times. In a later analysis, co-occurring TCRs were grouped with DBSCAN, and TCRdist sequence similarity was added when clustering was performed within HLA-allele-positive subsets. Co-occurrence clustering excluded repertoires with fewer than 30,000 or more than 120,000 public chains, plus five with anomalous nucleotide sharing. Sourced from immuneACCESS, this table was stored by TCRdb with only in-frame sequences that have V and J called. A share of the clones is absent; for the studies checked, an unresolved V gene accounts for under half, and the remainder has no known explanation. Clone size and V and J calls were adopted from that table, with D and trimming inferred from the DNA. The sample table lists roughly 180,000 clones, roughly 9.5% of them with a count of one. Approximately 1.5% of the sample comes from the top ten.

The sample is drawn from a study of cytomegalovirus exposure and HLA in healthy donors (dated by TCRdb to 2016 to 2017). For the wider study: An earlier analysis of 587 of the donors reported 250 to 300 Gb of sequence data and approximately 110 million unique TCR beta sequences from 190 million or so T cells. To decide whether each TCR beta V gene segment behaved as functional or pseudogenic, an earlier analysis of some 600 of the donors relied on high-throughput TCR beta sequencing. Among roughly 400 genotyped donors of the cohort, an average of about 240,000 unique TCR beta nucleotide sequences was sequenced per donor, of which 15% to 20% were non-productive. A separate validation cohort of some 130 different subjects was used in addition to the 666-subject first cohort. All discovery cohort repertoires had been generated on a single sequencing platform. An early release covering just under 650 HLA-typed donors comprised approximately 290 gigabases of sequencing data and around 80 million unique TCR sequences. Donor age, sex, ethnicity and CMV serostatus were collected together with the repertoire data. The study used immunosequencing to profile the T cell repertoires of approximately 630 subjects and linked those repertoires to cytomegalovirus serostatus. The study aimed to test whether signatures of past pathogen exposure could be identified by cataloging public T cell receptors. Genome-wide SNP genotypes for about 65% of the 666 donors were used in a later genetic analysis, which treated that subset as a discovery cohort. High-throughput TCR immunosequencing, statistical association of individual TCRs with disease status, and machine learning were combined to predict cytomegalovirus infection status. Several DR-DQ haplotypes were handled as single units for association and clustering, since linkage in the cohort was strong. Among the approximately 400 genotyped donors, approximately 82% belonged to the genetic ancestry cluster associated with self-reported Caucasian donors. To study patterns of TCR occurrence, a later analysis re-analyzed previously published TCR beta repertoires from under 750 donors and added high-resolution HLA genotyping. Typing coverage differed by locus: A, B, C, DRB1 and DQB1 were typed in about 629-630 donors, DQA1 in approximately 520, DPA1 in nearly 610, and DPB1 in approximately 450. Class I and class II HLA loci were covered by the typing at four-digit resolution. The later analysis used no new phenotypic data to find candidate immune exposures, relying instead on TCR beta sequences and their occurrence across donors.

The cohort comprised more than 550 healthy bone marrow donors. All cohort members were sampled while nominally healthy, although unrecorded immune exposures were likely present. The donor tested CMV seropositive and was one of the 289 seropositive cohort members. Each donor provided a peripheral blood sample, and peripheral blood mononuclear cells were used for TCR beta sequencing. The Qiagen DNeasy Blood Extraction Kit was used to extract genomic DNA from the blood cell samples. The research as a whole found: Presence/absence analyses assumed roughly uniform sequencing depth across donors, an assumption that may not hold. Three of the identified cytomegalovirus-associated TCR beta chains were confirmed in vitro to be specific for cytomegalovirus antigens. In an earlier analysis of 587 of the donors, most TCR beta V segments were observed in productive rearrangements about 87% or about 30% of the time, broadly matching IMGT annotations. The cohort was sequenced for TCR beta chains only, and without alpha or paired-chain data the features that could be detected were limited. According to a later genetic analysis, donors in an Asian-associated ancestry cluster had fewer N-insertions in productive TCRs than the roughly 700-donor mean. The 87-base-pair reads could not distinguish some IMGT-functional V segments, including TRBV6-2 and TRBV6-3, so those segments were excluded. In a later analysis, HLA-associated TCR beta chains showed more clonal expansion and lower generation probabilities than non-associated chains that were equally common. Because HLA typing was unavailable for some donors at each locus, only the typed subset was used in association tests. A total of 150 to 200 TCR beta chains were listed by the study as associated with cytomegalovirus. Several of the top co-occurrence clusters appeared to be linked to parvovirus B19, influenza, CMV and Epstein-Barr virus, according to a later analysis. A later genetic analysis associated a missense DCLRE1C variant with V-gene and J-gene trimming of TCR beta chains, and an independent cohort replicated the association. A further reported finding was that TCR beta sequences accurately predicted the HLA-A and HLA-B alleles for most subjects in the first cohort. In a later analysis, most CMV-associated TCR beta chains were found to appear HLA-restricted, with HLA associations seemingly driven largely by CMV exposure. About 17 rarely observed V segments, including chromosome 9 orphons, were excluded from the earlier analysis of about 600 of the donors because counts were too low. Most TCR sequences were seen in very few donors, while some public TCRs were found in many individuals. According to the authors, the approach could potentially be generalized to other disease states and immunological phenotypes. Correlated functional status among segregating V segments might be attributable to linkage disequilibrium, but an unknown experimental factor could not be ruled out. Specific HLA alleles were associated with 15,000 to 20,000 TCR beta sequences at a false discovery rate of 0.05 in a later analysis. Immune exposure information for the cohort was limited to CMV serostatus. In both the original and validation cohorts, the classifier was reported to diagnose cytomegalovirus status with high specificity and sensitivity. The sequencing pipeline was judged likely to have produced a cluster of highly shared sequence variants as a technical artifact. In a later analysis, the rate of TCR association differed among HLA loci, with DRB1 alleles having the most associated TCRs and HLA-C alleles having the fewest. Strong co-occurrence of HLA alleles, especially DR and DQ, made assigning TCR associations to individual alleles difficult.

Unmatched junction bases come to 6, with V trimmed by 6 bases and J by 2 bases. CDR1 and CDR2 are read off the germline V gene as MNHEY and SVGAGI. Its CDR3 holds 15 amino acids, cysteine through phenylalanine. Kept here is only the CDR3 DNA, which spans 45 bases and is read in frame from base 1. Sequencing was performed on PBMCs. The V gene is TRBV6-5 and the J gene is TRBJ2-3, and TRBD2 matches 9 of the central bases. The TCR sequence derives from a woman aged 30 to 39 in good health and CMV-seropositive. The nucleotide sequence reads TGTGCCAGCAGCAGTACGGGACTAGCCACAGATACGCAGTATTTT. This translates into CASSSTGLATDTQYF.